These 21 T cell receptor beta chains share one sample of origin, sequenced in a study of cytomegalovirus exposure and HLA in healthy donors. Clones were sequenced by immunoSEQ multiplex PCR, and TCRdb holds only the in-frame ones, with some missing. The sample carries a few hundred thousand clones, approximately 86% recorded once. Material for sequencing was PBMCs. These receptors were obtained from a woman aged 18-30 years in good health and CMV-seronegative.

The chain couples TRBV2 to TRBJ2-1; 11 bases line up with TRBD1. V lost 10 bases and J lost 8; bases outside the gene matches: 13. CDR1 and CDR2 from the germline V gene are SNHLY and FYNNEI. The CDR3 extends over 15 amino acids. The CDR3 protein is CATKTGTGGYDEQFF. CDR3 in DNA: TGTGCCACCAAGACCGGGACAGGGGGGTATGATGAGCAGTTCTTC.

This rearrangement joins TRBV4-1 to TRBJ2-7; 8 bases are a match to TRBD1. V lost 0 bases, J lost 6 bases, and 7 bases stayed unmatched. In germline, CDR1 is MGHRA, CDR2 YSYEKL. This CDR3 spans 15 amino acids. The CDR3, as DNA: TGCGCCAGCAGCCAAGATCGGGGCAGGGGGCGCGAGCAGTACTTC. The encoded protein is CASSQDRGRGREQYF.

V gene TRBV7-2 combines with J gene TRBJ2-1; no firm D call. V dropped 2 bases and J dropped 1 base, with 9 bases sitting between them. The V gene's germline CDR1 is SGHTA and CDR2 FQGNSA. This CDR3 spans 15 amino acids. The CDR3 loop is CASSLSTRSYNEQFF. The CDR3 DNA reads TGTGCCAGCAGCTTATCGACACGGTCCTACAATGAGCAGTTCTTC.

The V call is TRBV28, the J call TRBJ1-1; TRBD1 might be the D (6 bases). The CDR3 totals 13 residues. Germline lookup yields CDR1 MDHEN and CDR2 SYDVKM. Trimming removed 3 bases from V and 7 bases from J, with 12 bases in between. The CDR3 here is CASSFYQGGEAFF. CDR3 coding DNA: TGTGCCAGCAGTTTTTACCAAGGGGGTGAAGCTTTCTTT.

The J gene is TRBJ1-3, the V gene TRBV13; TRBD1 matches 7 bases. Trimming took 3 bases from V and 4 from J; bases not matched to a gene: 3. The CDR3 runs 14 residues. Per germline, CDR1 PRHDT and CDR2 FYEKMQ (reference sequence). The CDR3 sequence is CASSFTDRGNTIYF. CDR3 nucleotides: TGTGCCAGCAGCTTCACGGACAGGGGAAACACCATATATTTT.

The rearrangement uses TRBV9 and TRBJ2-3; 10 bases align to TRBD2. This CDR3 spans 17 amino acids. Looked up from germline, CDR1 is SGDLS and CDR2 is YYNGEE. Trimming removed 4 bases from V and 0 bases from J; junction bases left unmatched: 8. The CDR3 region is CASSSSGTSASTDTQYF. CDR3 DNA sequence: TGTGCCAGCAGCTCGTCCGGGACTAGCGCTAGCACAGATACGCAGTATTTT.

This clone was counted a few times. The chain employs TRBV11-1 and TRBJ2-7; TRBD2 aligns across 8 bases. The V and J ends lost 3 bases and 2 bases, in that order; junction bases with no gene match: 6. This CDR3 has 15 amino acids. In germline, CDR1 is SGHAT, CDR2 FQDESV (reference sequence). The CDR3 loop reads CASSFGRGYTYEQYF. Written as DNA, the CDR3 is TGTGCCAGCAGCTTCGGGAGGGGATATACCTACGAGCAGTACTTC.

The J gene is TRBJ2-3, the V gene TRBV2, with 11 positions matching TRBD2. From germline, CDR1 is SNHLY and CDR2 FYNNEI. V lost 4 bases, J lost 4 bases, and 4 bases stayed unmatched. The CDR3 extends over 15 amino acids. CDR3 nucleotide sequence: TGTGCCAGCAGTGCCGCTAGCGGGAGGTCAGATACGCAGTATTTT. It translates to CASSAASGRSDTQYF.

The chain couples TRBV7-2 to TRBJ2-7; weak D call: TRBD2 (7 bases). Germline assignment: CDR1 SGHTA and CDR2 FQGNSA. V lost 4 bases, J lost 2 bases, and 15 bases lay in between. CDR3 size: 15 residues. CDR3 in DNA: TGTGCCAGCAGCTCACAAGGGGGGACTACCTACGAGCAGTACTTC. It codes for CASSSQGGTTYEQYF.

This chain connects TRBV5-8 to TRBJ1-5; 7 bases are shared with TRBD1. The CDR3 contains 17 residues. The germline V gene has CDR1 SGHTS and CDR2 YDEGEE. The V gene end was trimmed by 4 bases and the J gene end by 0 bases; junction bases not matched to a gene: 10. The CDR3, as DNA: TGTGCCAGCAGCACGGGGGACAGCTCTTATAGCAATCAGCCCCAGCATTTT. Its protein is CASSTGDSSYSNQPQHF.

This chain uses TRBV5-1 with TRBJ2-1, with 10 bases fitting TRBD1. CDR1 is SGHRS, CDR2 YFSETQ, per germline. The CDR3 consists of 16 residues. With V trimmed by 4 bases and J by 6 bases, 10 bases remained unmatched. The CDR3 protein is CASSPRTGGSSNEQFF. The CDR3 DNA follows: TGCGCCAGCAGCCCAAGGACAGGGGGATCGAGCAATGAGCAGTTCTTC.

This chain links TRBV7-9 with TRBJ2-5; TRBD2 agrees at 11 bases. Germline CDR1 and CDR2: SEHNR and FQNEAQ (reference sequence). The V and J ends lost 1 base and 0 bases, in that order; junction bases with no gene match: 1. This CDR3 contains 16 residues. The CDR3 reads CASSLVAGGHQETQYF. The CDR3 DNA follows: TGTGCCAGCAGCTTAGTAGCGGGGGGGCACCAAGAGACCCAGTACTTC.

This sequence joins TRBV28 and TRBJ1-2; D is undetermined. From germline, CDR1 is MDHEN and CDR2 SYDVKM. The CDR3 totals 10 residues. The V and J ends lost 6 bases and 7 bases respectively, with 6 bases between them. CDR3 sequence reads: CASRSSGYTF. CDR3 nucleotide sequence: TGTGCCAGCAGGAGTAGTGGCTACACCTTC.

This chain joins TRBV9 and TRBJ2-7; 8 bases align to TRBD2. The CDR3 runs 13 residues. Germline CDR1 SGDLS, CDR2 YYNGEE. V shed 5 bases, J shed 5 bases, and the junction held 6 bases outside the gene matches. DNA for the CDR3: TGTGCCAGCAGTCGTTTAGCGGGAAACGAGCAGTACTTC. This encodes CASSRLAGNEQYF.

This rearrangement joins TRBV27 to TRBJ2-1, with D possibly being TRBD1 (5 bases). This CDR3 spans 16 amino acids. V dropped 8 bases and J dropped 1 base, with 18 bases sitting between them. Germline V gene lookup returns CDR1 MNHEY and CDR2 SMNVEV (reference sequence). The CDR3 sequence: CASEITGISSYNEQFF. In DNA form, the CDR3 reads TGTGCCAGCGAGATTACAGGTATCTCATCCTACAATGAGCAGTTCTTC.

V usage is TRBV19 and J usage is TRBJ1-2; TRBD1 matches 11 bases. Germline V gene data show CDR1 as LNHDA and CDR2 as SQIVND (reference sequence). The trim removed 6 bases at V and 7 bases at J, leaving 7 bases unmatched. CDR3 size: 14 residues. CDR3 DNA: TGTGCCAGTAGCGAGGGACAGGGGGTTGGTGGCTACACCTTC. This gives the protein CASSEGQGVGGYTF.

The chain carries TRBV5-4 and TRBJ2-2; D possibly corresponds to TRBD1 (5 bases). This CDR3 comprises 16 residues. The germline gives CDR1 SGHNT, CDR2 YYREEE (reference sequence). Trimming took 3 bases from V and 0 from J, leaving 12 bases between them. The CDR3 DNA reads TGTGCCAGCAGCTCGGACAATGGACCGAACACCGGGGAGCTGTTTTTT. Its translation: CASSSDNGPNTGELFF.

Remarks on this clone: The junction and the germline gene differ at one end; a read error may be behind it. V usage is TRBV18 and J usage is TRBJ2-7; no firm D call. From germline, CDR1 is KGHSH and CDR2 LQKENI. This CDR3 spans 12 amino acids. CDR3 nucleotide sequence: TGTGCCAGCTCACCAAGTGAATCAATCCTACGGTTC. Translated, it gives CASSPSESILRF.

This chain connects TRBV30 to TRBJ1-4; D not resolved. The V and J ends lost 1 base and 5 bases respectively, with 5 bases between them. Germline-derived CDR1 and CDR2 are GTSNPN and SVGIG (reference sequence). The CDR3 is made up of 12 amino acids. CDR3 DNA sequence: TGTGCCTGGAGTGAATTAAATGAAAAACTGTTTTTT. Its protein product is CAWSELNEKLFF. Full variable domain (outside the CDR3, taken from reference TRBV30 and TRBJ1-4): SQTIHQWPATLVQPVGSPLSLECTVEGTSNPNLYWYRQAAGRGLQLLFYSVGIGQISSEVPQNLSASRPQDRQFILSSKKLLLSDSGFYLCAWSELNEKLFFGSGTQLSVL.

The V call is TRBV9, the J call TRBJ1-4; the match to TRBD1 covers 9 bases. The CDR3 contains 17 residues. The J segment lost 7 bases and the V segment lost 3 bases, leaving 13 bases of the junction unmatched. Germline V gene sequence: CDR1 SGDLS, CDR2 YYNGEE. Here the CDR3 DNA reads TGTGCCAGCAGCGGACTTCAACAGGGGGCGAATAGTGAAAAACTGTTTTTT. Its protein product is CASSGLQQGANSEKLFF.

The chain links TRBV7-8 to TRBJ2-1; 9 bases align to TRBD1. The V gene end was trimmed by 6 bases and the J gene end by 5 bases; junction bases not matched to a gene: 5. Germline CDR1 is SGHVS and CDR2 is FQNEAQ. This CDR3 contains 14 residues. The CDR3 loop is CASSGDRAHNEQFF. For the CDR3, the DNA is TGTGCCAGCAGTGGGGACAGGGCCCACAATGAGCAGTTCTTC.